This TCR beta chain appears in the sequencing data of a study of graft-versus-host responses after intestinal transplantation. TCRdb keeps only in-frame clones here, not all; method: immunoSEQ multiplex PCR. The repertoire holds about 97,000 clones, with 91% as singletons. The CDR3 runs to 14 residues. Deletions cut 0 bases from V and 2 bases from J, with 8 bases between. Germline CDR1 LNHDA, CDR2 SQIVND (reference sequence). Of note for this clone: Its cognate antigen is unknown.

Sequenced material: unstimulated CD4+ T cells sorted from spleen or lymph node cells, taken before transplant. The receptor was isolated from a human donor who was the organ donor for an intestinal transplant. The chain uses TRBV19 and TRBJ2-7; D is unresolved. CDR3 protein: CASSIDGRTYEQYF. In DNA form, the CDR3 reads TGTGCCAGTAGTATAGATGGCAGAACCTACGAGCAGTACTTC. Using reference TRBV19 and TRBJ2-7 for the parts outside the CDR3, the full variable domain is DGGITQSPKYLFRKEGQNVTLSCEQNLNHDAMYWYRQDPGQGLRLIYYSQIVNDFQKGDIAEGYSVSREKKESFPLTVTSAQKNPTAFYLCASSIDGRTYEQYFGPGTRLTVT.